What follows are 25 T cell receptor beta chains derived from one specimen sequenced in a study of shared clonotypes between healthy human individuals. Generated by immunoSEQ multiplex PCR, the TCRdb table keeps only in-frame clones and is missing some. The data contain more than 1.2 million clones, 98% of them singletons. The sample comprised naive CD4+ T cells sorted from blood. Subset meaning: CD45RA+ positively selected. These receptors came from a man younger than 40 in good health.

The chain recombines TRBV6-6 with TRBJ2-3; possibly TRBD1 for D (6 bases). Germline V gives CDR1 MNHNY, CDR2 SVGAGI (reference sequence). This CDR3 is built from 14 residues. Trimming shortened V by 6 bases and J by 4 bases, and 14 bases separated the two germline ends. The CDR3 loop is CASSKQGVADTQYF. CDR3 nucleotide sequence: TGTGCCAGCAGCAAACAGGGTGTCGCAGATACGCAGTATTTT.

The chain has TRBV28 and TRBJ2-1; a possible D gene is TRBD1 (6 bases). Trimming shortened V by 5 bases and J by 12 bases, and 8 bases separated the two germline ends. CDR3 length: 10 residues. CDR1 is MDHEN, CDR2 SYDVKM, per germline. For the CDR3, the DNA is TGTGCCAGCAGTGGGGACACGCAGTTCTTC. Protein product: CASSGDTQFF.

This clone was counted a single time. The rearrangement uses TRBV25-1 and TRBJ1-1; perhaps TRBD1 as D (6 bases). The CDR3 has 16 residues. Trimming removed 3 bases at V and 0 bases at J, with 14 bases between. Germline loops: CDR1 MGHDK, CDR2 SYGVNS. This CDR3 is CASSDTWTEMNTEAFF. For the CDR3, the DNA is TGTGCCAGCAGTGATACTTGGACAGAGATGAACACTGAAGCTTTCTTT.

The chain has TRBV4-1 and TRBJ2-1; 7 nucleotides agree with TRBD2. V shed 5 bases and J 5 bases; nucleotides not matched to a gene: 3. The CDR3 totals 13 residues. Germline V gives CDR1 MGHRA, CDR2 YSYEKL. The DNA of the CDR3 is TGCGCCAGCAGCGCCCGGGGGGACAATGAGCAGTTCTTC. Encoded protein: CASSARGDNEQFF.

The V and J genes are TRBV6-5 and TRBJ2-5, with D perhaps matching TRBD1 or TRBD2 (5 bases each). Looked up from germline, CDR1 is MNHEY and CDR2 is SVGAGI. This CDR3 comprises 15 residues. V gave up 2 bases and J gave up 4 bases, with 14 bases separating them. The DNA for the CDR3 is TGTGCCAGCAGTTACGGGACGGTTCGGGGAGAGACCCAGTACTTC. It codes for CASSYGTVRGETQYF.

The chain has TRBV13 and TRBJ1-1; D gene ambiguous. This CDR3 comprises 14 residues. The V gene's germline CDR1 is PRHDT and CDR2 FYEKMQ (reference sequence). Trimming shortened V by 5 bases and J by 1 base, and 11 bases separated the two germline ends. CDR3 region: CASSPGPWNTEAFF. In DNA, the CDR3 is TGTGCCAGCAGCCCCGGCCCGTGGAACACTGAAGCTTTCTTT.

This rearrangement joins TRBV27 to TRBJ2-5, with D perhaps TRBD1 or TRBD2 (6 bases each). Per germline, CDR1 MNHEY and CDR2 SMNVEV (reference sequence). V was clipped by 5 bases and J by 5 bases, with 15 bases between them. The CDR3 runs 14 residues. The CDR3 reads CASSPRRGRETQYF. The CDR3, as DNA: TGTGCCAGCAGTCCTCGCCGGGGGCGGGAGACCCAGTACTTC.

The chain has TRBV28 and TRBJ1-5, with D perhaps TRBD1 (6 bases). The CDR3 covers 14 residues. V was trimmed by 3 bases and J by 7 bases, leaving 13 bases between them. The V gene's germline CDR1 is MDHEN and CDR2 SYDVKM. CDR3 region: CASSLGRGGQPQHF. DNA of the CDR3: TGTGCCAGCAGTTTGGGCAGGGGCGGACAGCCCCAGCATTTT.

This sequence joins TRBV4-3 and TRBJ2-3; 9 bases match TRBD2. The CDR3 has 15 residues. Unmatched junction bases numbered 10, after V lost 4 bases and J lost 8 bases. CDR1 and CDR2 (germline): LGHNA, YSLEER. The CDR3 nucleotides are TGCGCCAGCAGCCTAAGGACTAGCGTGATTGGTACGCAGTATTTT. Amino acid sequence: CASSLRTSVIGTQYF.

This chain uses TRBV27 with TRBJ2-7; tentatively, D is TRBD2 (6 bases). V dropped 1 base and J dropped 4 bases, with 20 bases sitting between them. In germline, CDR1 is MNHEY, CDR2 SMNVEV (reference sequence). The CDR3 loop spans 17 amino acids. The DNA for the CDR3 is TGTGCCAGCAGTTTATTAGGGCTTGCTAGCGCCGGGTACGAGCAGTACTTC. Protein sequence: CASSLLGLASAGYEQYF.

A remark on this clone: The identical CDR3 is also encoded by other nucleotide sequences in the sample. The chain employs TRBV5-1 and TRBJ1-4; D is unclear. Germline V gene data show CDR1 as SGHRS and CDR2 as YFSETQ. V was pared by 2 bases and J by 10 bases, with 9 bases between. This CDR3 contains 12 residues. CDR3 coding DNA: TGCGCCAGCAGCTTAGAGGGAAGAAAACTGTTTTTT. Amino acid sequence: CASSLEGRKLFF.

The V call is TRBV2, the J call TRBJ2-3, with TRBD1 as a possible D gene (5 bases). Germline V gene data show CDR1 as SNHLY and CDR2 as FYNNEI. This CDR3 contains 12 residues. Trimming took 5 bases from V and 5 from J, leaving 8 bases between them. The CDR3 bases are TGTGCCAGCAGTCTTACAGGAGATACGCAGTATTTT. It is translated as CASSLTGDTQYF.

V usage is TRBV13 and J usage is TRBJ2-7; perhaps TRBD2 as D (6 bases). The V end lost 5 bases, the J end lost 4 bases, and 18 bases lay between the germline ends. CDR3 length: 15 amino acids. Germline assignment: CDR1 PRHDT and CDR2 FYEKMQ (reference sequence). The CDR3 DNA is TGTGCCAGCAGCCCCACCCCCGGGAGAGGATACGAGCAGTACTTC. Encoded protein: CASSPTPGRGYEQYF.

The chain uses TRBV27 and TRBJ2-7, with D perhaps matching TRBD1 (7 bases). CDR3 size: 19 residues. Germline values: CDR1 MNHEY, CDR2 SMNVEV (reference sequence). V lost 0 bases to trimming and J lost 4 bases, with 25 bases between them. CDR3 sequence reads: CASSLSRTGLPKPQYEQYF. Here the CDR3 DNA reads TGTGCCAGCAGTTTATCGAGGACAGGACTACCTAAACCGCAATACGAGCAGTACTTC.

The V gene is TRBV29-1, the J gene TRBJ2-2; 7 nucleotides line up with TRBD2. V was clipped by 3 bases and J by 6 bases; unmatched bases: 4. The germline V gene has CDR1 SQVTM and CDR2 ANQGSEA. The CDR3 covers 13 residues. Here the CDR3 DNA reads TGCAGCGTTGATCTCCGGGAGGCCGGGGAGCTGTTTTTT. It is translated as CSVDLREAGELFF.

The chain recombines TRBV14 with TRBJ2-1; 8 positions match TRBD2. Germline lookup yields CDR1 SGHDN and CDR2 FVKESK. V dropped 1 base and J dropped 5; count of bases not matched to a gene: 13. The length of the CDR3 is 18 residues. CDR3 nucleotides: TGTGCCAGCAGCCAAGCGGTCCGCGGGAGGCCTAGGGACAATGAGCAGTTCTTC. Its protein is CASSQAVRGRPRDNEQFF.

The CDR3 nucleotides are TGTGCCAGCAGTGAATCCATTGTGTCTTTAGGGCCAGGGGAGACCCAGTACTTC. It translates to CASSESIVSLGPGETQYF. The chain employs TRBV6-1 and TRBJ2-5; possibly TRBD1 for D (5 bases). This CDR3 contains 18 residues. V lost 2 bases, J lost 5 bases, and 24 bases lay in between. CDR1 is MNHNS, CDR2 SASEGT, per germline.

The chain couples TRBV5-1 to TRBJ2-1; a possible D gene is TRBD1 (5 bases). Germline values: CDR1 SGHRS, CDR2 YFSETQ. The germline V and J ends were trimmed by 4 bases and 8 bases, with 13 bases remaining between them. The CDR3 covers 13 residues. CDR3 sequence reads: CASSPPRVHEQFF. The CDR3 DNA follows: TGCGCCAGCAGCCCCCCCAGGGTCCATGAGCAGTTCTTC.

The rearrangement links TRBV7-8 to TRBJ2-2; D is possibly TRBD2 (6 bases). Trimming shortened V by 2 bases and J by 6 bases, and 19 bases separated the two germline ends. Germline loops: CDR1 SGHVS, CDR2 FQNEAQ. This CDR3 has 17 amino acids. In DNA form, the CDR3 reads TGTGCCAGCAGCTTACGCCAAGAGGAGGGAAATGCCGGGGAGCTGTTTTTT. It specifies CASSLRQEEGNAGELFF.

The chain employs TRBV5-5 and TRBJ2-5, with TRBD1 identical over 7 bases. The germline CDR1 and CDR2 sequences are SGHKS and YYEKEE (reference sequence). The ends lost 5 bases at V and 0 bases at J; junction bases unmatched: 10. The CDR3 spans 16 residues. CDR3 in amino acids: CASRQIQGRYQETQYF. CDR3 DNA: TGTGCCAGCAGACAGATACAGGGGCGATACCAAGAGACCCAGTACTTC.

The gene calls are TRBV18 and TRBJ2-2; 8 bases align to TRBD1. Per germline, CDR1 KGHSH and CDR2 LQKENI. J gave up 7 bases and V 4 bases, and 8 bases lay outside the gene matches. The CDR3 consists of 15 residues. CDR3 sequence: CASSLGQGWIGELFF. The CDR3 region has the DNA TGTGCCAGCTCACTAGGACAGGGTTGGATCGGGGAGCTGTTTTTT.

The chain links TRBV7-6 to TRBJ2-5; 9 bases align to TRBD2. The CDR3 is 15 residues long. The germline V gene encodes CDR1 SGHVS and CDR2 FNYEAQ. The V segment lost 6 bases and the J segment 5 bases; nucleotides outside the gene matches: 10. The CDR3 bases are TGTGCCAGCAGTCGTCTAGCGGGACTTTTGGAGACCCAGTACTTC. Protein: CASSRLAGLLETQYF.

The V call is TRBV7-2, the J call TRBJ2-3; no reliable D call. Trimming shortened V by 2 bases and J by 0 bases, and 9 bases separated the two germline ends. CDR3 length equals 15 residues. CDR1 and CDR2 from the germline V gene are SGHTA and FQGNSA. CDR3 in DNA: TGTGCCAGCAGCTTAAGCCAATTGAGCACAGATACGCAGTATTTT. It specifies CASSLSQLSTDTQYF.

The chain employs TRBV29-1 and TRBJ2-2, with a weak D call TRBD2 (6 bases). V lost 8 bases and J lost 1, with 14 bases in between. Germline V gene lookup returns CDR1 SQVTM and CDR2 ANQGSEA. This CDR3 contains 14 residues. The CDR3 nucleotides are TGCAGCACGAGGACGGGGGAGAACACCGGGGAGCTGTTTTTT. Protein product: CSTRTGENTGELFF.

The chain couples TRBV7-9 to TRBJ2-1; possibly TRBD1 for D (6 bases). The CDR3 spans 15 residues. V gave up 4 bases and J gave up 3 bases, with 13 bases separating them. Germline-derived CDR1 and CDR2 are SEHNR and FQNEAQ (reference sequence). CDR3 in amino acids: CASSWTERFYNEQFF. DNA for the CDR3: TGTGCCAGCAGCTGGACAGAGAGGTTCTACAATGAGCAGTTCTTC.